Detailed here is one T cell receptor (beta chain). Its target is not known. V was clipped by 3 bases and J by 7 bases; unmatched bases: 10. This CDR3 region has 16 residues. In TCRdb, the reads were re-called with MiXCR into one record per CDR3 protein. This table holds 750,000 to 950,000 distinct CDR3 sequences, 25% to 30% found once. The sample originates from a study of T cell repertoires in cytomegalovirus infection. On the study more broadly: CMV epitopes in the study were HLA-C-restricted (recently identified) and HLA-B-restricted (well studied). The public TCR beta signatures pointed to both CMV infection and matching HLA type.

Findings of the study overall: The cumulative frequency of public TCR beta families distinguished individuals who carried CMV together with the relevant HLA. The ex vivo response was dominated by HLA-C-restricted CMV-specific TCR beta clonotypes.

Material: cultured CD8+ T cells from PBMCs, obtained from culture after CMV antigen stimulation. The TCR comes from a human donor in good health (CMV status not recorded). Some clones in this sample may be carry-over from other donors' samples. The chain uses TRBV12-3 or TRBV12-4 and TRBJ2-2; 8 bases map to TRBD1. The CDR3 sequence is CASSFFQGAMGGELFF. The CDR3 DNA is TGTGCCAGCAGTTTTTTTCAGGGGGCGATGGGCGGGGAGCTGTTTTTT.